This T cell receptor (beta chain) emerged from a study of identical twins. To note about this clonotype: Its cognate antigen is unknown.

In TCRdb, the 5' RACE reads were re-called with MiXCR into one record per CDR3 protein. Counted here are about 890,000 distinct CDR3 sequences, 9% to 15% occurring once; the ten biggest clones make up around 1.6%. General study findings and limits: Without tracking the same donors, conclusions rested on cross-sectional statistical analysis.

The length of the CDR3 is 14 residues. Germline values: CDR1 SGHAT, CDR2 FQNNGV. Trimming took off 0 bases at V and 7 bases at J, with 12 bases between the two ends. The sample also formed part of further work on yellow fever vaccine responses in identical twins.

The origin of this receptor is a woman under 30 in good health. V and J are TRBV11-2 and TRBJ1-1, with a weak D call TRBD1 (6 bases). Input material: PBMCs. The CDR3 nucleotides read TGTGCCAGCAGCTTAGATGCAGGGGAGGGTGAAGCTTTCTTT. This gives the protein CASSLDAGEGEAFF.